Listed below are T cell receptor beta chains from one sample, sequenced in a study of CD8 T cells in Susac syndrome. TCRdb ran MiXCR on the immunoSEQ multiplex PCR reads and lists one entry per CDR3 protein. The sample carries over 150,000 distinct CDR3 sequences, roughly 92% recorded once. The sample taken for sequencing was CD4+ T cells from PBMCs. The receptors originated from a human donor with multiple sclerosis. The CDR3 runs from the conserved cysteine through the conserved F or W. A D gene is named only where the DNA matches it firmly. Only some rows state a clone size, as once, few, many or a class for expanded clones.

j_call,v_call,clone_size,d_call,cdr3_nt,cdr3_aa
TRBJ2-7,TRBV9,NA,NA,TGTGCCAGCAGCACAGGGTATTCCGAGCAGTACTTC,CASSTGYSEQYF
TRBJ1-1,TRBV12-3/TRBV12-4,NA,NA,TGTGCCAGCAGTTTAAGAGGGCCCGGGGCTGAAGCTTTCTTT,CASSLRGPGAEAFF
TRBJ2-3,TRBV10-3,NA,NA,TGTGCCATCGGTACTAGCACAGATACGCAGTATTTT,CAIGTSTDTQYF
TRBJ2-1,TRBV12-3/TRBV12-4,NA,NA,TGTGCCAGCAGTCGCTATCTAGGCCCCAATGAGCAGTTCTTC,CASSRYLGPNEQFF
TRBJ1-2,TRBV5-6,NA,NA,TGTGCCAGCAGCCAGACTCACTATGGCTACACCTTC,CASSQTHYGYTF
TRBJ2-7,TRBV6-5,NA,TRBD1,TGTGCCAGCAGTGCGCCGGGACAGGGGAAGTACGAGCAGTACTTC,CASSAPGQGKYEQYF
TRBJ2-1,TRBV7-3,NA,TRBD2,TGTGCCAGCAGCCCCGGTACCCTAGCGGGAGGCCGAAGCTCCTACAATGAGCAGTTCTTC,CASSPGTLAGGRSSYNEQFF
TRBJ1-1,TRBV2,NA,NA,TGTGCCAGCAGTGAAGTATCTGAAGCTTTCTTT,CASSEVSEAFF
TRBJ2-3,TRBV7-2,NA,NA,TGTGCCAGCAGCTTCAACGACGGAGATACGCAGTATTTT,CASSFNDGDTQYF
TRBJ2-3,TRBV11-2,NA,NA,TGTGCCAGCAGCACCATCTCGCATACGCAGTATTTT,CASSTISHTQYF
TRBJ1-1,TRBV19,NA,NA,TGTGCCAGTCAGCTTACAGGGAGGACTGAAGCTTTCTTT,CASQLTGRTEAFF
TRBJ2-1,TRBV2,NA,TRBD1,TGTGCCAGCAGTCCAGGGGGCGCCAGGGGTGAGCAGTTCTTC,CASSPGGARGEQFF
TRBJ1-1,TRBV12-3/TRBV12-4,NA,NA,TGTGCCAGCCGTCTTAGCGAATCTGAAGCTTTCTTT,CASRLSESEAFF
TRBJ1-3,TRBV20-1,NA,NA,TGCAGTGCTAGAGGACGTAATTCTGGAAACACCATATATTTT,CSARGRNSGNTIYF
TRBJ2-5,TRBV7-9,NA,TRBD1,TGTGCCAGCAGCTCGGGACAGGGCACCGGGGAGACCCAGTACTTC,CASSSGQGTGETQYF
TRBJ1-5,TRBV2,NA,NA,TGTGCCAGCAGTCCCGGCACAAATCAGCCCCAGCATTTT,CASSPGTNQPQHF
TRBJ1-1,TRBV29-1,NA,TRBD1,TGCAGCGTGGTGGGGCAGGGGGTTGAAGCTTTCTTT,CSVVGQGVEAFF
TRBJ1-3,TRBV5-1,once,NA,TGCGCCAGCAGCCCCGGCGGTTACGGCTCTGGAAACACCATATATTTT,CASSPGGYGSGNTIYF
TRBJ1-1,TRBV18,NA,NA,TGTGCCAGCTCACCAAGGCAGGACACCAACACTGAAGCTTTCTTT,CASSPRQDTNTEAFF
TRBJ1-2,TRBV10-3,NA,NA,TGTGCCATCAGTCAGGGCCCGGATGGCTACACCTTC,CAISQGPDGYTF
TRBJ1-3,TRBV18,NA,NA,TGTGCCAGCTCACCAGGGACAAATGGAAACACCATATATTTT,CASSPGTNGNTIYF
TRBJ2-1,TRBV28,NA,TRBD2,TGTGCCAGCAGTTTTTCTACTAGCGGGAGAAATGAGCAGTTCTTC,CASSFSTSGRNEQFF
TRBJ2-5,TRBV12-3/TRBV12-4,NA,NA,TGTGCCAGCAGTTTCAGGGGTAGAGAGACCCAGTACTTC,CASSFRGRETQYF
TRBJ2-1,TRBV5-1,NA,TRBD1,TGCGCCAGCAGCTTGGATCCGGACAGGGGTGGAGGTGAGCAGTTCTTC,CASSLDPDRGGGEQFF
TRBJ2-7,TRBV28,NA,NA,TGTGCCAGCAGTTTCGAAAACAGCTACGAGCAGTACTTC,CASSFENSYEQYF
TRBJ2-3,TRBV6-1,once,NA,TGTGCCAGCAGTGCCCGGGGTCTGCGCACAGATACGCAGTATTTT,CASSARGLRTDTQYF
TRBJ2-3,TRBV6-1,NA,NA,TGTGCCAGCACCCGCGGACAAACAGATACGCAGTATTTT,CASTRGQTDTQYF
TRBJ2-3,TRBV28,NA,NA,TGTGCCAGCGAACCGAACACAGATACGCAGTATTTT,CASEPNTDTQYF
TRBJ1-5,TRBV10-3,once,NA,TGTGCCATCAGTGAGGGGAGCAGCGGAGGGAGTCAGCCCCAGCATTTT,CAISEGSSGGSQPQHF
TRBJ2-7,TRBV4-3,once,TRBD1,TGCGCCAGCAGCCAAGATGGACAGGGATACTACGAGCAGTACTTC,CASSQDGQGYYEQYF
TRBJ2-7,TRBV10-3,NA,TRBD1,TGTGCCATCAGTGAAGGAACAGGGGGCTCCTACGAGCAGTACTTC,CAISEGTGGSYEQYF
TRBJ2-7,TRBV20-1,NA,NA,TGCAGTGCTAGGACAGGGACTTCGTACGAGCAGTACTTC,CSARTGTSYEQYF
TRBJ2-5,TRBV6-1,once,NA,TGTGCCAGCAGTGAATCAGTGGGAGAGACCCAGTACTTC,CASSESVGETQYF
TRBJ1-2,TRBV10-3,NA,TRBD1,TGTGCCATCAGTAAGACCGGGACAGACTATGGCTACACCTTC,CAISKTGTDYGYTF
TRBJ1-5,TRBV7-9,NA,TRBD1,TGTGCCAGCAGCCCACAGGGGAGTAGCAATCAGCCCCAGCATTTT,CASSPQGSSNQPQHF
TRBJ2-5,TRBV7-6,NA,TRBD1,TGTGCCAGCAGCTTAGAAGGACAGGGGGCCCAGACCCAGTACTTC,CASSLEGQGAQTQYF
TRBJ2-5,TRBV25-1,NA,TRBD1,TGTGCCAGCAGTAATCGACAGGGTGGGGAGACCCAGTACTTC,CASSNRQGGETQYF
TRBJ1-1,TRBV24-1,NA,NA,TGTGCCACCAGTGACCCGACGGACCCGAACGCTGAAGCTTTCTTT,CATSDPTDPNAEAFF
TRBJ2-7,TRBV7-2,NA,TRBD2,TGTGCCAGCAGCTTCATTAGCGGGCTCTCCTACGAGCAGTACTTC,CASSFISGLSYEQYF
TRBJ2-1,TRBV12-3/TRBV12-4,NA,TRBD2,TGTGCCAGCTCCGGGGGGGGCAGCTCCTACAATGAGCAGTTCTTC,CASSGGGSSYNEQFF
TRBJ2-7,TRBV10-3,NA,NA,TGTGCCATCGGCCTCTTAGTTTACGAGCAGTACTTC,CAIGLLVYEQYF
TRBJ2-7,TRBV29-1,NA,TRBD2,TGCAGCGTTCCGGGACTAGGGGGGTACGAGCAGTACTTC,CSVPGLGGYEQYF